This T cell receptor (beta chain) was recovered during a study of vaccination and CD4 T cells after COVID-19. About the research overall: Two Hispanic individuals were among six male and four female convalescent patients. Investigators sampled three convalescent patients at day 14 and days 161 to 241 post-vaccination.

The Oncomine TCR Beta short-read assay sequenced DNA from cultured CD4+ T cells. TCRdb analysed the PCR reads with MiXCR anew, one entry per CDR3 protein. This table holds 20,000 to 25,000 distinct CDR3 sequences, 32% found once. Trimming at V came to 6 bases and at J to 6 bases, leaving 8 bases not matched to a gene. This CDR3 comprises 15 residues. Germline CDR1 is SNHLY and CDR2 is FYNNEI. Remarks on this clonotype: Antigen specificity is unknown.

Time point reported: late sampling 161 to 241 days after vaccination in a few convalescent patients. The sample's treatment: roughly 11-day PBMC culture with coronavirus spike peptide pools or control peptides (ViraFEST assay). Via ViraFEST, peptide pools expanded antigen-specific T cells before TCR sequencing. Around 2.1 million PBMCs went into each well for culture with 8 to 10 IU/ml IL-2 and 10 ug/ml peptide pools. The gene calls are TRBV2 and TRBJ2-3, with TRBD2 matching over 11 bases. The clonotype was recovered from a human donor who had recovered from COVID-19. The sample here was CD4+ T cells from blood, cultured in vitro, taken about 7 months after SARS-CoV-2 vaccination. CDR3 region: CASRRLAGGLDTQYF. The CDR3 region has the DNA TGTGCCAGCAGGCGATTAGCGGGGGGGCTGGATACGCAGTATTTT.